This T cell receptor beta chain was retrieved from a study of regulatory T cells in long-lasting Graves disease. Combining iRepertoire HTBI primers with Arm-PCR of CDR3 regions, the authors built TCR beta libraries. Using its own MiXCR run on the multiplex PCR reads, TCRdb lists one record per CDR3 protein. The sample lists roughly 500,000 distinct CDR3 sequences; about 13% were seen once. Regarding time point: newly diagnosed GD, antithyroid drugs for less than 3 months. With RNA extracted from PBMCs as input, the TCR library was made. Germline CDR1 is SNHLY and CDR2 is FYNNEI. The CDR3 length is 13 residues. Trimming shortened V by 2 bases and J by 3 bases, and 8 bases separated the two germline ends. In this sample, this clonotype turned up many times. These data also featured in a second study, about T cells in Graves' hyperthyroidism and ophthalmopathy.

This TCR was sampled from a man under 40 with Graves disease. The rearrangement uses TRBV2 and TRBJ2-7; tentatively, D is TRBD2 (5 bases). This specimen consisted of peripheral blood mononuclear cells (PBMCs), obtained at new diagnosis, from a patient treated with antithyroid drugs. CDR3 in amino acids: CASSEQLVYEQYF. The CDR3 DNA reads TGTGCCAGCAGTGAACAACTAGTCTACGAGCAGTACTTC.